This TCR beta chain was recorded in a study of blood T cell repertoires in COVID-19. For the study at large: COVID-19 samples collected from the United States, Italy and Spain covered acute and convalescent phases.

As originally analysed: Amplified reference gene primers provided the basis for estimating nucleated cell counts. The repertoire was sequenced with immunoSEQ multiplex PCR; TCRdb's copy has only in-frame clones and lacks some. That table furnishes V, J and clone size, whereas the DNA furnished D and trimming. The table includes a few hundred thousand clones, 75% to 90% detected once. The CDR3 has 15 amino acids. The ends lost 3 bases at V and 2 bases at J; junction bases unmatched: 8. The germline CDR1 and CDR2 sequences are DFQATT and SNEGSKA (reference sequence). This clonotype was obtained from a man younger than 35 with active or convalescent COVID-19. The V call is TRBV20-1, the J call TRBJ1-2, with TRBD1 matching over 8 bases. The sample was peripheral blood. CDR3 sequence reads: CSASAATGANYGYTF. For the CDR3, the DNA is TGCAGTGCTAGTGCGGCGACAGGGGCAAACTATGGCTACACCTTC.